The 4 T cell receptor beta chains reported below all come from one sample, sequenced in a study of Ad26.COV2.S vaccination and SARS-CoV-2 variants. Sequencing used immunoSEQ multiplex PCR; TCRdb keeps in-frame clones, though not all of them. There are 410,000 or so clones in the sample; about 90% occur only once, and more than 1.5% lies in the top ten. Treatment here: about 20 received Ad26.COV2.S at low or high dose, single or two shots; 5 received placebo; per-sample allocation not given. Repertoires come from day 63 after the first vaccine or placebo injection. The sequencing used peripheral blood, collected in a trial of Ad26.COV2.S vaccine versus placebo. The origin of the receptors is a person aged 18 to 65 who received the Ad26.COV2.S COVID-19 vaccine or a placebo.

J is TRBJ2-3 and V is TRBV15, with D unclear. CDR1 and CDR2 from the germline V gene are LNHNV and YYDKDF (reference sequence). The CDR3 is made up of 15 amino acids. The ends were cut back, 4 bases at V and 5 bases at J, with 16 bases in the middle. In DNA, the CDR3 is TGTGCCACCAGCAAGGGTGGGCCTACCGGAGATACGCAGTATTTT. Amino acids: CATSKGGPTGDTQYF. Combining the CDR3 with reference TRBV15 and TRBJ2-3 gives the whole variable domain DAMVIQNPRYQVTQFGKPVTLSCSQTLNHNVMYWYQQKSSQAPKLLFHYYDKDFNNEADTPDNFQSRRPNTSFCFLDIRSPGLGDTAMYLCATSKGGPTGDTQYFGPGTRLTVL.

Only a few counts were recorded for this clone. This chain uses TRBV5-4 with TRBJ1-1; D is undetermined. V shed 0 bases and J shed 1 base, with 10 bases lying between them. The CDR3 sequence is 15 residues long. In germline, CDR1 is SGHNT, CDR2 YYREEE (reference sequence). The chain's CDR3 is CASSLGEGGNTEAFF. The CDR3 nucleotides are TGTGCCAGCAGCTTGGGAGAGGGAGGGAACACTGAAGCTTTCTTT.

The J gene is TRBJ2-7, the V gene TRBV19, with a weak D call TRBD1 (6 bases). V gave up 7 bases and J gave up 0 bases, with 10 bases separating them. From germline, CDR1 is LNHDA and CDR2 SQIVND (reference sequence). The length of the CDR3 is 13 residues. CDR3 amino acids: CASNDRYSYEQYF. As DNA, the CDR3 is TGTGCCAGTAACGACAGGTACTCCTACGAGCAGTACTTC.

This chain's CDR3 is CASSYTDTDTQYF. DNA for the CDR3: TGTGCCAGCAGTTACACAGACACAGATACGCAGTATTTT. The genes are TRBV6-5 and TRBJ2-3, with no clear D. Per the germline V gene, CDR1 is MNHEY and CDR2 is SVGAGI. The ends were cut back, 2 bases at V and 2 bases at J, with 5 bases in the middle. The CDR3 spans 13 residues.